The next 21 T cell receptor beta chains were all read from a single sample in a study of blood T cells in healthy people across ages. Primed by a sample-barcoded 5' primer and a J-beta primer mix, a second PCR proceeded for about 6 to 11 cycles. TCRdb re-called the 5' RACE reads with MiXCR, one entry per CDR3 protein. This sample has approximately 690,000 distinct CDR3 sequences, with less than 45% found just once. The sequenced material came from blood. Receptors were obtained from a man older than 75 in good health.

This clonotype is medium-sized. The J gene is TRBJ1-1, the V gene TRBV7-9; D may be TRBD1 (6 bases). V lost 5 bases and J 11 bases, leaving 27 bases between the germline ends. The germline V gene encodes CDR1 SEHNR and CDR2 FQNEAQ (reference sequence). The CDR3 has 16 amino acids. CDR3 residues: CASSLLTGLDRAAAFF. The CDR3 region has the DNA TGTGCCAGCAGCCTCCTGACAGGCCTGGACAGAGCGGCGGCTTTCTTT.

The V gene is TRBV6-2 or TRBV6-3, the J gene TRBJ1-5, with no clear D. Germline loops: CDR1 MNHEY, CDR2 SVGEGT. Deletions cut 7 bases from V and 0 bases from J, with 7 bases between. The CDR3 loop spans 13 amino acids. CDR3 nucleotide sequence: TGTGCCAGCAATACTACTAGCAATCAGCCCCAGCATTTT. It yields the protein CASNTTSNQPQHF.

This clonotype was detected ten times or more. One end of the junction is discordant with germline, which a read error may explain. The rearrangement links TRBV2 to TRBJ1-5; TRBD1 might be the D (5 bases). The CDR3 extends over 15 amino acids. Germline lookup yields CDR1 SNHLY and CDR2 FYNNEI. The CDR3 loop reads CASCEGRGSNQPQHF. DNA for the CDR3: TGTGCCAGCTGTGAGGGGAGAGGCAGCAATCAGCCCCAGCATTTT.

This clonotype was counted a few times. The J gene is TRBJ1-1, the V gene TRBV6-5; 9 bases are a match to TRBD1. This CDR3 has 15 amino acids. Germline-derived CDR1 and CDR2 are MNHEY and SVGAGI. Unmatched junction bases numbered 2, after V lost 3 bases and J lost 0 bases. CDR3 DNA: TGTGCCAGCAGTTATGGGACAGGGTTGAACACTGAAGCTTTCTTT. It yields the protein CASSYGTGLNTEAFF.

The chain uses TRBV10-1 and TRBJ1-6; 8 nucleotides agree with TRBD1. Germline CDR1 WNHNN, CDR2 SYGVQD (reference sequence). Trimming at V came to 3 bases and at J to 7 bases, leaving 8 bases not matched to a gene. This CDR3 has 16 residues. In nucleotides, the CDR3 is TGCGCCAGCAGTGATTCGGCAGGGGGCAAAAATTCACCCCTCCACTTT. This sequence encodes CASSDSAGGKNSPLHF.

In DNA, the CDR3 is TGCGCCAGCAGCCCAGGGCCGACAGCCCTGAACACTGAAGCTTTCTTT. This codes for CASSPGPTALNTEAFF. The chain recombines TRBV4-3 with TRBJ1-1; possibly TRBD1 for D (5 bases). Trimming shortened V by 4 bases and J by 0 bases, and 15 bases separated the two germline ends. Germline-derived CDR1 and CDR2 are LGHNA and YSLEER. The CDR3 runs 16 residues.

Only a few counts were recorded for this clonotype. The chain employs TRBV7-9 and TRBJ2-7; 10 nucleotides agree with TRBD1. The germline gives CDR1 SEHNR, CDR2 FQNEAQ (reference sequence). The CDR3 spans 18 residues. V lost 5 bases and J lost 4; bases outside the gene matches: 17. The CDR3 here is CASSPDRGPPLRVYEQYF. CDR3 DNA sequence: TGTGCCAGCAGCCCCGACAGGGGGCCCCCCTTAAGGGTATACGAGCAGTACTTC.

This rearrangement joins TRBV28 to TRBJ2-7, with D perhaps TRBD1 (6 bases). The CDR3 covers 16 residues. The germline V gene encodes CDR1 MDHEN and CDR2 SYDVKM. V lost 5 bases and J 1 base, leaving 18 bases between the germline ends. The CDR3 DNA follows: TGTGCCAGCAGTCTGGTGACAGGCCGACCTTCCTACGAGCAGTACTTC. Translation gives CASSLVTGRPSYEQYF.

This chain joins TRBV15 and TRBJ2-1, with D possibly being TRBD1 (6 bases). Trimming removed 3 bases at V and 8 bases at J, with 20 bases between. The CDR3 covers 16 residues. Germline assignment: CDR1 LNHNV and CDR2 YYDKDF (reference sequence). For the CDR3, the DNA is TGTGCCACCAGCAGCCCGGGACAAAGGCCGGGGCATGAGCAGTTCTTC. It yields the protein CATSSPGQRPGHEQFF.

This clonotype has more than one count but fewer than ten. The chain combines TRBV29-1 with TRBJ2-1, with TRBD1 matching 12 bases. J gave up 7 bases and V 7 bases, and 5 bases lay outside the gene matches. This CDR3 is built from 13 residues. From germline, CDR1 is SQVTM and CDR2 ANQGSEA. DNA of the CDR3: TGCAGCGCGGGGACAGGGGGCGGGAATGAGCAGTTCTTC. Translating gives CSAGTGGGNEQFF.

Points on this clonotype: A single base separates this from a much larger clone, so it may be a read error. The chain uses TRBV20-1 and TRBJ2-3; D perhaps matches TRBD2 (5 bases). V dropped 1 base and J dropped 2 bases, with 13 bases sitting between them. This CDR3 is built from 15 residues. The germline V gene encodes CDR1 DFQATT and CDR2 SNEGSKA (reference sequence). The CDR3, as DNA: TGCAGTGCTAGAGCGGCTGCGGGCCACACAGATACGCAGTATTTT. Translating it yields CSARAAAGHTDTQYF.

With regard to this clonotype: At one end, the junction sequence differs from germline, possibly due to a read error. This chain links TRBV3-1 with TRBJ2-7; the D is unclear. CDR3 length: 15 amino acids. Looked up from germline, CDR1 is LGHDT and CDR2 is YNNKEL (reference sequence). CDR3 protein: CANSPSAASSYEQYF. CDR3 bases: TGTGCCAACAGCCCCTCGGCAGCTAGCTCCTACGAGCAGTACTTC.

The rearrangement joins TRBV24-1 to TRBJ2-3, with 9 bases matching TRBD2. This CDR3 region has 15 residues. The V gene's germline CDR1 is KGHDR and CDR2 SFDVKD. V gave up 9 bases and J gave up 7 bases; unmatched junction bases: 13. This CDR3 reads CATSISGTSSNTQYF. CDR3 DNA sequence: TGTGCCACCTCGATCTCCGGGACTAGCTCTAATACGCAGTATTTT.

This clonotype appeared a few times. The J gene is TRBJ2-7, the V gene TRBV7-2; weak D call: TRBD2 (6 bases). Germline values: CDR1 SGHTA, CDR2 FQGNSA. V gave up 1 base and J gave up 0 bases, with 13 bases separating them. The CDR3 totals 16 residues. The CDR3 protein is CASSLGPAGSSYEQYF. As DNA, the CDR3 is TGTGCCAGCAGCTTAGGGCCCGCCGGGAGCTCCTACGAGCAGTACTTC.

This clonotype was recorded a few times. This chain joins TRBV6-1 and TRBJ2-1, with 8 bases matching TRBD2. The CDR3 contains 13 residues. CDR1 is MNHNS and CDR2 is SASEGT in the germline V gene. Losses at the gene ends were 6 bases for V and 3 bases for J; bases not matched to a gene: 1. In nucleotides, the CDR3 is TGTGCCAGCAGAACTAGCGGCTACAATGAGCAGTTCTTC. As protein: CASRTSGYNEQFF.

V is TRBV12-3 or TRBV12-4 and J is TRBJ1-1; no firm D call. The CDR3 loop spans 14 amino acids. The germline V and J ends were trimmed by 2 bases and 6 bases, with 13 bases remaining between them. The CDR3 region is CASSLSEGLSEAFF. The CDR3 DNA reads TGTGCCAGCAGTTTATCTGAGGGCCTCTCTGAAGCTTTCTTT.

A single count supports this clonotype. DNA for the CDR3: TGTGCCAGCAGCTCGACAGGGACCGTCTCCGAGCAGTACTTC. Translated: CASSSTGTVSEQYF. The gene calls are TRBV7-6 and TRBJ2-7; 7 bases match TRBD1. This CDR3 comprises 14 residues. The V segment lost 4 bases and the J segment 6 bases; nucleotides outside the gene matches: 9. The germline gives CDR1 SGHVS, CDR2 FNYEAQ.

This clonotype was recorded at least ten times. The CDR3 DNA is TGTGCCAGCAGTTACGGGGGGGCCGAGATAGATACGCAGTATTTT. Its protein product is CASSYGGAEIDTQYF. The chain combines TRBV6-5 with TRBJ2-3; the D gene is possibly TRBD2 (7 bases). Germline CDR1 reads MNHEY; CDR2 reads SVGAGI. CDR3 size: 15 residues. V was pared by 2 bases and J by 5 bases, with 14 bases between.

Points on this clonotype: Its ends do not fully match the called genes, so a read error is possible. The V call is TRBV12-3 or TRBV12-4, the J call TRBJ1-5; no definite D call. The CDR3 spans 13 residues. The CDR3 nucleotides read TGTACCAGCAGTTTGACCGGAGATCAGCCCCAGCATTTT. This translates into CTSSLTGDQPQHF.

The V call is TRBV10-2, the J call TRBJ2-1; 9 bases agree with TRBD2. CDR3 length: 15 residues. CDR1 WSHSY and CDR2 SAAADI come from the germline V gene. Losses at the gene ends were 2 bases for V and 7 bases for J; bases not matched to a gene: 6. CDR3 loop: CASSEGSGGVNEQFF. CDR3 bases: TGCGCCAGCAGTGAGGGTAGCGGGGGAGTTAATGAGCAGTTCTTC.

This clonotype was observed a few times. The chain has TRBV12-5 and TRBJ2-3; D might be TRBD1 or TRBD2, each matching 5 bases. CDR1 and CDR2 from the germline V gene are LGHNT and FRNRAP. CDR3 size: 14 residues. V shed 2 bases and J shed 6 bases, with 12 bases lying between them. In DNA form, the CDR3 reads TGTGCTAGTGGTTTGACCCGAGGGGCGGATACGCAGTATTTT. Its protein product is CASGLTRGADTQYF.